The T cell receptor beta chain described here comes from a study of cytomegalovirus exposure and HLA in healthy donors. Germline V gene sequence: CDR1 GTSNPN, CDR2 SVGIG (reference sequence). This CDR3 is built from 12 residues. The ends were cut back, 5 bases at V and 5 bases at J, with 7 bases in the middle. A multiplex PCR was run with 60 Vbeta primers and 13 Jbeta primers. The protocol was immunoSEQ multiplex PCR, while the TCRdb copy is restricted to in-frame clones and leaves out a portion. The sample has 120,000 to 150,000 clones, approximately 79% seen once; the top ten hold around 6.7%. The TCR comes from a woman in her thirties or forties in good health and CMV-seropositive. V and J are TRBV30 and TRBJ1-6, with D hard to call. The material sequenced was PBMCs. As DNA, the CDR3 is TGTGCCTGGCGGGGTGATAATTCACCCCTCCACTTT. It specifies CAWRGDNSPLHF.